These T cell receptor beta chains were read from a single sample in a study of cytomegalovirus exposure and HLA in healthy donors. Using immunoSEQ multiplex PCR, the repertoire was profiled, and TCRdb retains in-frame clones only, with some absent. The sample lists 200,000 or so clones; less than 85% were seen once. Sequencing used PBMCs. The receptors were sampled from a man between 18 and 35 years old in good health and CMV-seronegative. Each CDR3 is given with its conserved first and last residue. The order of the fields is clone size, D gene, J gene, V gene, CDR3 protein, CDR3 DNA. D genes are given only for firm matches. Only some rows state a clone size, as once, few, many or a class for expanded clones.

- | - | TRBJ1-5 | TRBV15 | CATSTEWGGNQPQHF | TGTGCCACCAGCACCGAGTGGGGGGGCAATCAGCCCCAGCATTTT
- | TRBD2 | TRBJ2-1 | TRBV2 | CASSLALAGSYNEQFF | TGTGCCAGCAGCCTTGCCCTAGCGGGATCCTACAATGAGCAGTTCTTC
- | TRBD2 | TRBJ2-1 | TRBV5-1 | CASSSPSAGGPLNEQFF | TGCGCCAGCAGCTCCCCCTCAGCGGGAGGTCCCCTCAATGAGCAGTTCTTC
- | TRBD1 | TRBJ1-1 | TRBV6-1 | CASSWGQYPNTEAFF | TGTGCCTCCTCTTGGGGACAGTACCCGAACACTGAAGCTTTCTTT
- | - | TRBJ2-7 | TRBV5-1 | CASSPGLSYEQYF | TGCGCCAGCAGCCCAGGGCTCTCCTACGAGCAGTACTTC
- | TRBD1 | TRBJ2-2 | TRBV7-9 | CASSLPDRGRVSGELFF | TGTGCCAGCAGCTTACCCGACAGGGGGCGGGTTTCCGGGGAGCTGTTTTTT
few | - | TRBJ1-5 | TRBV28 | CATTQGGSNQPQHF | TGTGCCACCACTCAAGGCGGTAGCAATCAGCCCCAGCATTTT
- | - | TRBJ1-5 | TRBV19 | CASSIYSRELGQPQHF | TGTGCCAGTAGTATCTATTCGAGGGAGCTCGGTCAGCCCCAGCATTTT
few | TRBD2 | TRBJ2-1 | TRBV2 | CASSDRRRASGSDNEQFF | TGTGCCAGCAGTGACCGCCGACGGGCTAGCGGGAGTGACAATGAGCAGTTCTTC
- | - | TRBJ2-5 | TRBV7-9 | CASSYQGRETQYF | TGTGCCAGCAGTTACCAGGGGAGAGAGACCCAGTACTTC
- | TRBD2 | TRBJ2-1 | TRBV6-6 | CASRSAGSSYNEQFF | TGTGCCAGCAGATCAGCGGGAAGCTCCTACAATGAGCAGTTCTTC
- | - | TRBJ2-5 | TRBV19 | CASSIWSGKETQYF | TGTGCCAGTAGTATTTGGTCAGGAAAAGAGACCCAGTACTTC
- | - | TRBJ1-2 | TRBV28 | CASIRGTNYGYTF | TGTGCCAGCATCCGGGGTACTAACTATGGCTACACCTTC
- | - | TRBJ1-1 | TRBV5-4 | CASSPSFGNTEAFF | TGTGCCAGCAGCCCAAGCTTCGGGAACACTGAAGCTTTCTTT
once | TRBD1 | TRBJ2-2 | TRBV28 | CASSQGQGAAGELFF | TGTGCCAGCAGTCAGGGACAGGGCGCGGCCGGGGAGCTGTTTTTT
- | - | TRBJ1-2 | TRBV6-1 | CASSGGLGGYTF | TGTGCCAGCAGTGGGGGGCTTGGTGGCTACACCTTC
- | TRBD1 | TRBJ2-7 | TRBV7-2 | CASSLYRGHSYEQYF | TGTGCCAGCAGCTTGTACAGGGGCCACTCCTACGAGCAGTACTTC
- | - | TRBJ1-1 | TRBV19 | CASSRSVNTEAFF | TGTGCCAGTTCTCGTTCAGTGAACACTGAAGCTTTCTTT